Here is one TCR beta chain with its context. The antigen it recognizes is unknown. Per-base quality was not reported, and no clone a single base away is much larger than it. According to the germline V gene, CDR1 reads ENHRY and CDR2 reads SYGVKD. The germline ends are 8 bases apart after V is trimmed by 2 bases and J by 9 bases. The CDR3 has 12 amino acids, counting the end cysteine and phenylalanine. Just the 36-base CDR3 DNA is kept, in frame starting at base 1. Unstimulated Tregs (CD4+CD25+CD127-), CD4+ non-Tregs (CD4+CD25-), CD4 and CD8 cells were FACS-sorted from thawed PBMCs. Prior to Treg sorting, thawed PBMCs were rested overnight with about 210 IU/ml IL-2 at 37 degrees C. Blood from healthy controls was obtained either from healthy volunteers or as purchased buffy coats. Healthy control blood was processed by Ficoll density gradient to PBMCs and cryopreserved; patient PBMCs were collected before and after transplant.

For TCRbeta CDR3 sequencing, genomic DNA from the sorted cells was extracted using the QIAGEN DNeasy Blood and Tissue Kit. Through immunoSEQ, high-throughput TCRbeta CDR3 sequencing was done commercially, including PCR amplification with internal controls and bias correction. The original pipeline was this. Unique productive TCRbeta sequences were defined by CDR3 nucleotide sequence where primers matched, and otherwise by CDR3 amino acid sequence together with Vbeta and Jbeta genes. As a correction for sorting error, sequences shared between sorted populations at a frequency ratio of 2:1 or less were discarded, and the remaining shared sequences were assigned to the higher population. A sequence counted as donor-reactive if, in CFSE-low cells, the sequence had a frequency of at least 0.01% and was expanded at least 5-fold compared with unstimulated cells. Jensen-Shannon divergence, calculated on the top 100 TCRbeta sequences ranked by frequency, was used to quantify repertoire divergence. For any sample with multiple sequencing runs, sorting error was corrected in each run separately before the runs were pooled. Entries here come from immuneACCESS through TCRdb and include only in-frame sequences with V and J called. Some clones fail to appear in such tables; in the studies checked, an unresolved V gene covers under half of the shortfall, and the cause of the remainder is unknown. The D gene and trimming were derived from the DNA, and the V and J assignments and clone size from that table. The table for this sample lists tens of thousands of clones; under 95% of them were counted only once. The ten most abundant clones make up around 0.67% of the sample.

The data stem from a study of Tregs in tolerant kidney transplant recipients (dated by TCRdb to the late 2010s). Looking at the study overall: The study applied TCRbeta sequencing to find donor-specific regulatory T cells before combined kidney and bone marrow transplantation and then followed those same cells after transplant. Several methods of expanding Tregs specific for an allogeneic donor were compared by TCRbeta repertoire sequencing in a few healthy controls.

What the study reported, not specific to this receptor: Biological reproducibility was not directly assessed, although technical replication error appeared to be minimal. Expanding Tregs with activated donor B cells appeared to identify the most biologically relevant and donor-specific TCRbeta repertoire. The study was constrained by small patient numbers, and validation of the findings is required in larger populations and under other immunosuppression protocols.

Sample: Tregs from blood. Recombination joined TRBV10-3 with TRBJ2-1, with no D gene named confidently. This sequence was found in a human donor in good health. The sequence in DNA is TGTGCCATCAGTGAGCCCAATCGTGAGCAGTTCTTC. It is translated as CAISEPNREQFF.